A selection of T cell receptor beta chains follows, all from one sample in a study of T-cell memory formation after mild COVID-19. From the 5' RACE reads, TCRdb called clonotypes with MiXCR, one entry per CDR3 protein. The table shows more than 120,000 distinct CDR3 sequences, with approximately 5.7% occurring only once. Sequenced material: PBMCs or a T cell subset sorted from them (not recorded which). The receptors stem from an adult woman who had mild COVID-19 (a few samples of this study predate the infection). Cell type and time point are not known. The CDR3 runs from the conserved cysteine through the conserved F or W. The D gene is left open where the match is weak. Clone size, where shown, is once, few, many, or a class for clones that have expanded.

CDR3: CASSQQTGWGNQPQHF; DNA: TGTGCCAGCAGCCAACAGACAGGATGGGGCAATCAGCCCCAGCATTTT; size: many; V: TRBV12-3/TRBV12-4; J: TRBJ1-5; D: .
CDR3: CASSLVTGGQGETQYF; DNA: TGCGCCAGCAGCTTGGTAACCGGCGGACAGGGGGAGACCCAGTACTTC; size: many; V: TRBV5-1; J: TRBJ2-5; D: TRBD1
CDR3: CATSDQQGRTDTQYF; DNA: TGTGCCACCAGTGACCAACAGGGAAGGACAGATACGCAGTATTTT; size: .; V: TRBV24-1; J: TRBJ2-3; D: .
CDR3: CASSFSKAEQFF; DNA: TGTGCCAGCAGTTTTAGTAAGGCTGAGCAGTTCTTC; size: .; V: TRBV12-3/TRBV12-4; J: TRBJ2-1; D: .
CDR3: CASSVDGTAYEQYF; DNA: TGTGCCAGCAGCGTAGATGGGACGGCCTACGAGCAGTACTTC; size: many; V: TRBV9; J: TRBJ2-7; D: .
CDR3: CAWSLRVTSSYEQYF; DNA: TGTGCCTGGAGTCTCCGGGTCACCAGCTCCTACGAGCAGTACTTC; size: few; V: TRBV30; J: TRBJ2-7; D: .
CDR3: CASSLDTGSYEQYF; DNA: TGCGCCAGCAGCTTGGATACAGGGTCCTACGAGCAGTACTTC; size: .; V: TRBV5-1; J: TRBJ2-7; D: .
CDR3: CASSPNRGRDYGYTF; DNA: TGTGCCAGCAGCCCGAACAGGGGGCGAGACTATGGCTACACCTTC; size: .; V: TRBV5-5; J: TRBJ1-2; D: TRBD1
CDR3: CASSLGLAGGSTGSSQETQYF; DNA: TGTGCCAGCAGCTTGGGCCTAGCGGGGGGCTCTACGGGTTCGTCCCAAGAGACCCAGTACTTC; size: few; V: TRBV5-4; J: TRBJ2-5; D: TRBD2
CDR3: CASSLPLDADTQYF; DNA: TGCGCCAGCAGCTTACCCTTGGACGCAGATACGCAGTATTTT; size: many; V: TRBV5-1; J: TRBJ2-3; D: .
CDR3: CATSDLGSRVNEQFF; DNA: TGTGCCACCAGTGATTTAGGTTCCAGGGTCAATGAGCAGTTCTTC; size: .; V: TRBV24-1; J: TRBJ2-1; D: .
CDR3: CASSQGDSNYGYTF; DNA: TGTGCCAGCAGCCAAGGGGACAGCAACTATGGCTACACCTTC; size: .; V: TRBV6-5; J: TRBJ1-2; D: TRBD1
CDR3: CASSVASPLHF; DNA: TGTGCCAGCAGTGTTGCCTCACCCCTCCACTTT; size: few; V: TRBV2; J: TRBJ1-6; D: .
CDR3: CASKQRPDGTPQPQHF; DNA: TGTGCCAGCAAACAAAGACCCGACGGGACACCTCAGCCCCAGCATTTT; size: .; V: TRBV5-5; J: TRBJ1-5; D: .
CDR3: CSAFKNTGELFF; DNA: TGCAGTGCGTTCAAGAACACCGGGGAGCTGTTTTTT; size: few; V: TRBV20-1; J: TRBJ2-2; D: .
CDR3: CASTRSGAPSWDTQYF; DNA: TGTGCCAGCACGCGTAGCGGGGCTCCGAGTTGGGATACGCAGTATTTT; size: many; V: TRBV12-3/TRBV12-4; J: TRBJ2-3; D: TRBD2
CDR3: CSTGVNNEQFF; DNA: TGCAGCACCGGCGTAAACAATGAGCAGTTCTTC; size: many; V: TRBV29-1; J: TRBJ2-1; D: .
CDR3: CASSPLQLNEQYF; DNA: TGTGCCAGCTCACCCCTTCAGTTGAACGAGCAGTACTTC; size: few; V: TRBV18; J: TRBJ2-7; D: .
CDR3: CASSSDSYQETQYF; DNA: TGTGCCAGCAGCTCGGACTCATACCAAGAGACCCAGTACTTC; size: few; V: TRBV7-6; J: TRBJ2-5; D: .
CDR3: CASSLTLMTSGGRAEQFF; DNA: TGTGCCAGCAGCTTAACACTAATGACTAGCGGGGGGAGGGCTGAGCAGTTCTTC; size: many; V: TRBV7-6; J: TRBJ2-1; D: TRBD2
CDR3: CASTPLGYNEQFF; DNA: TGTGCCAGCACCCCCCTCGGGTACAATGAGCAGTTCTTC; size: .; V: TRBV12-3/TRBV12-4; J: TRBJ2-1; D: .
CDR3: CASSHRGKSYEQYF; DNA: TGTGCCAGCAGCCATCGGGGCAAGTCCTACGAGCAGTACTTC; size: many; V: TRBV6-2/TRBV6-3; J: TRBJ2-7; D: .
CDR3: CASMERSPYGNEQFF; DNA: TGCGCCAGCATGGAACGGAGCCCCTATGGGAATGAGCAGTTCTTC; size: many; V: TRBV5-1; J: TRBJ2-1; D: .
CDR3: CASSQDGTGGSGYTF; DNA: TGTGCCAGCAGCCAAGATGGGACAGGGGGTAGTGGCTACACCTTC; size: many; V: TRBV3-1; J: TRBJ1-2; D: TRBD1
CDR3: CASSQDRWDEKLFF; DNA: TGTGCCAGCAGCCAGGACAGGTGGGATGAAAAACTGTTTTTT; size: few; V: TRBV5-4; J: TRBJ1-4; D: TRBD1
CDR3: CSARVMEVGELFF; DNA: TGCAGTGCTAGAGTAATGGAGGTCGGGGAGCTGTTTTTT; size: .; V: TRBV20-1; J: TRBJ2-2; D: .
CDR3: CASSQSILTDEQFF; DNA: TGTGCCAGCAGTCAATCGATCCTTACCGATGAGCAGTTCTTC; size: many; V: TRBV6-1; J: TRBJ2-1; D: .
CDR3: CSVVGTDLNTEAFF; DNA: TGCAGCGTTGTTGGGACAGATTTGAACACTGAAGCTTTCTTT; size: many; V: TRBV29-1; J: TRBJ1-1; D: TRBD1
CDR3: CASSLAQEAFF; DNA: TGTGCCAGCAGCCTCGCCCAGGAAGCTTTCTTT; size: few; V: TRBV3-1; J: TRBJ1-1; D: .
CDR3: CSVDPGGGREQYF; DNA: TGCAGCGTTGACCCGGGTGGGGGGCGCGAGCAGTACTTC; size: many; V: TRBV29-1; J: TRBJ2-7; D: .
CDR3: CASSSASGRSETQYF; DNA: TGCGCCAGCAGCTCAGCTAGCGGGAGGAGCGAGACCCAGTACTTC; size: many; V: TRBV5-1; J: TRBJ2-5; D: TRBD2
CDR3: CASRTAGASTEAFF; DNA: TGTGCCAGCAGGACTGCAGGGGCCAGCACTGAAGCTTTCTTT; size: many; V: TRBV6-2/TRBV6-3; J: TRBJ1-1; D: .
CDR3: CASSLAIWGSNQPQHF; DNA: TGTGCCAGCAGCTTGGCTATCTGGGGTAGCAATCAGCCCCAGCATTTT; size: many; V: TRBV5-5; J: TRBJ1-5; D: .
CDR3: CSARGTDRDNSPLHF; DNA: TGCAGTGCTAGGGGCACCGACAGAGATAATTCACCCCTCCACTTT; size: few; V: TRBV20-1; J: TRBJ1-6; D: .
CDR3: CASSQDFRDLKETQYF; DNA: TGTGCCAGCAGCCAAGATTTTAGGGATTTGAAAGAGACCCAGTACTTC; size: many; V: TRBV3-1; J: TRBJ2-5; D: .
CDR3: CASSLTMNTEAFF; DNA: TGTGCCAGCAGCTTAACGATGAACACTGAAGCTTTCTTT; size: many; V: TRBV7-8; J: TRBJ1-1; D: .
CDR3: CASSKKVRSNSPLHF; DNA: TGTGCCAGCAGCAAAAAAGTCCGGTCTAATTCACCCCTCCACTTT; size: few; V: TRBV21-1; J: TRBJ1-6; D: .
CDR3: CASSFHGYEQYF; DNA: TGTGCCAGCAGTTTCCACGGGTACGAGCAGTACTTC; size: .; V: TRBV12-3/TRBV12-4; J: TRBJ2-7; D: .
CDR3: CASRIRTSKNIQYF; DNA: TGTGCCAGCAGGATCAGGACCTCCAAAAACATTCAGTACTTC; size: few; V: TRBV2; J: TRBJ2-4; D: .
CDR3: CAWNRQATNEKLFF; DNA: TGTGCCTGGAACCGACAAGCAACTAATGAAAAACTGTTTTTT; size: .; V: TRBV30; J: TRBJ1-4; D: .
CDR3: CASSLQVTNQPQHF; DNA: TGTGCCAGCTCACTACAGGTTACCAATCAGCCCCAGCATTTT; size: few; V: TRBV18; J: TRBJ1-5; D: .
CDR3: CASSQDTVTTDTQYF; DNA: TGTGCCAGCAGCCAAGATACAGTTACGACAGATACGCAGTATTTT; size: .; V: TRBV4-2; J: TRBJ2-3; D: .
CDR3: CATSDIAERGGQFF; DNA: TGTGCCACCAGTGACATAGCGGAGAGAGGTGGGCAGTTCTTC; size: many; V: TRBV24-1; J: TRBJ2-1; D: .